The next 20 T cell receptor beta chains were all read from a single sample in a study of blood T cell repertoires in COVID-19. Profiling relied on immunoSEQ multiplex PCR, and the TCRdb table lists in-frame clones only, not all of them. The repertoire includes 130,000 to 150,000 clones, about 80% of them detected once, and over 2.5% sits in the top ten. Material: peripheral blood. These receptors came from a woman of 80 years or more with acute or convalescent COVID-19.

This clone was counted a few times. V is TRBV5-5 and J is TRBJ2-5; TRBD2 aligns across 9 bases. From germline, CDR1 is SGHKS and CDR2 YYEKEE (reference sequence). This CDR3 is built from 16 residues. Unmatched junction bases numbered 9, after V lost 4 bases and J lost 2 bases. The CDR3 sequence: CASSPVAGAGQETQYF. The CDR3 nucleotides are TGTGCCAGCAGCCCCGTAGCGGGGGCCGGGCAAGAGACCCAGTACTTC.

V is TRBV5-1 and J is TRBJ1-2, with 11 bases that match TRBD1. The CDR3 loop spans 15 amino acids. V dropped 2 bases and J dropped 8; count of bases not matched to a gene: 8. Germline V lookup: CDR1 SGHRS, CDR2 YFSETQ. CDR3 DNA sequence: TGCGCCAGCAGCTTCTCTGGACAGGGGGCTCTAGGCTACACCTTC. Amino acid sequence: CASSFSGQGALGYTF.

This clone was seen a handful of times. Written as DNA, the CDR3 is TGTGCCAGCACTAAAGACAGGGGAATCTATGGCTACACCTTC. Translated, it gives CASTKDRGIYGYTF. The V and J genes are TRBV6-5 and TRBJ1-2; 8 bases agree with TRBD1. The CDR3 contains 14 residues. The V segment lost 7 bases and the J segment 4 bases; nucleotides outside the gene matches: 8. The germline CDR1 and CDR2 sequences are MNHEY and SVGAGI.

V usage is TRBV6-5 and J usage is TRBJ1-1; possible D gene TRBD1, 5 bases. Per the germline V gene, CDR1 is MNHEY and CDR2 is SVGAGI. Trimming took 6 bases from V and 4 from J, leaving 12 bases between them. The length of the CDR3 is 13 residues. CDR3 in DNA: TGTGCCAGCAGGGAGGGGCAGATCACTGAAGCTTTCTTT. As protein: CASREGQITEAFF.

The rearrangement links TRBV7-2 to TRBJ1-1; D is perhaps TRBD1 (5 bases). The CDR3 extends over 16 amino acids. Trimming stripped 5 bases from V and 4 bases from J, with 20 bases between. Germline assignment: CDR1 SGHTA and CDR2 FQGNSA. CDR3 sequence (DNA): TGTGCCAGCAGCCTACTCCCCGGGGGGTTGGCCACTGAAGCTTTCTTT. It yields the protein CASSLLPGGLATEAFF.

The chain carries TRBV25-1 and TRBJ1-1; D possibly corresponds to TRBD1 (5 bases). Germline CDR1 is MGHDK and CDR2 is SYGVNS. The CDR3 spans 13 residues. The germline V and J ends were trimmed by 1 base and 3 bases, with 6 bases remaining between them. The CDR3 region is CASSESGDTEAFF. For the CDR3, the DNA is TGTGCCAGCAGTGAATCGGGGGACACTGAAGCTTTCTTT.

In the case of this clone: The germline gene is not matched at one end of the junction; a read error may be the cause. The chain employs TRBV19 and TRBJ1-2, with D unclear. CDR3 length equals 8 residues. CDR1 and CDR2 (germline): LNHDA, SQIVND (reference sequence). Here the CDR3 reads CASSIRGF. For the CDR3, the DNA is TGTGCCAGTAGTATTAGAGGTTTC.

The CDR3 reads CASSPSGEGTDTQYF. The CDR3 nucleotides read TGCGCCAGCAGCCCTAGCGGGGAAGGCACAGATACGCAGTATTTT. The J gene is TRBJ2-3, the V gene TRBV5-1; 9 positions agree with TRBD2. Germline assignment: CDR1 SGHRS and CDR2 YFSETQ. This CDR3 comprises 15 residues. V trimming: 4 bases; J trimming: 1 base; junction bases outside the gene matches: 4.

This clone was counted a few times. The V call is TRBV12-3 or TRBV12-4, the J call TRBJ1-2; the match to TRBD1 covers 7 bases. V lost 5 bases and J lost 5; bases outside the gene matches: 5. The CDR3 contains 13 residues. CDR3 in DNA: TGTGCCAGCAGTCCGGGACAGCTTTATGGCTACACCTTC. Translation gives CASSPGQLYGYTF.

The genes are TRBV9 and TRBJ1-4; D gene uncertain. Germline values: CDR1 SGDLS, CDR2 YYNGEE. V shed 2 bases and J shed 4 bases, with 9 bases lying between them. The CDR3 length is 14 residues. Here the CDR3 reads CASSVGDRNEKLFF. The CDR3 nucleotides read TGTGCCAGCAGCGTCGGGGATCGTAATGAAAAACTGTTTTTT.

The chain recombines TRBV4-3 with TRBJ2-5; D gene uncertain. The CDR3 runs 15 residues. CDR1 LGHNA and CDR2 YSLEER come from the germline V gene. V lost 0 bases and J lost 2, with 10 bases in between. The CDR3 DNA is TGCGCCAGCAGCCAAGATGCCGCAGTTCAAGAGACCCAGTACTTC. Its protein is CASSQDAAVQETQYF.

The chain has TRBV6-5 and TRBJ1-1, with D uncertain. Germline-derived CDR1 and CDR2 are MNHEY and SVGAGI. Trimming pared 4 bases from V and 8 bases from J, leaving 14 bases between. The CDR3 loop spans 13 amino acids. The CDR3 coding sequence is TGTGCCAGCAGTTTAAAACTTCGGGGAGAAGCTTTCTTT. Protein product: CASSLKLRGEAFF.

Only a few counts were recorded for this clone. The rearrangement joins TRBV7-2 to TRBJ1-1; no definite D call. With 2 bases removed from V and 0 bases from J, the gap between germline ends came to 7 bases. CDR3 length equals 14 residues. CDR1 is SGHTA, CDR2 FQGNSA, per germline. This CDR3 reads CASSLLDMNTEAFF. The CDR3 region has the DNA TGTGCCAGCAGCTTACTCGACATGAACACTGAAGCTTTCTTT.

The chain uses TRBV4-3 and TRBJ2-2; 12 nucleotides agree with TRBD2. Looked up from germline, CDR1 is LGHNA and CDR2 is YSLEER. The CDR3 runs 18 residues. J was trimmed by 3 bases and V by 0 bases; bases with no gene match: 5. This CDR3 reads CASSQDPSGGGYTGELFF. The CDR3 DNA reads as TGCGCCAGCAGCCAAGATCCTAGCGGGGGGGGTTACACCGGGGAGCTGTTTTTT.

The chain recombines TRBV29-1 with TRBJ2-1; TRBD1 agrees at 11 bases. From germline, CDR1 is SQVTM and CDR2 ANQGSEA. V lost 7 bases, J lost 9 bases, and 14 bases stayed unmatched. This CDR3 is 15 amino acids long. The CDR3 reads CSAPRSGTGGSEQFF. The CDR3 coding sequence is TGCAGCGCCCCTAGATCTGGGACAGGGGGAAGTGAGCAGTTCTTC.

This rearrangement joins TRBV5-4 to TRBJ1-6, with a weak D call TRBD1 (6 bases). Per the germline V gene, CDR1 is SGHNT and CDR2 is YYREEE (reference sequence). The length of the CDR3 is 15 residues. The V end was cut by 4 bases, the J end by 7 bases, with 15 bases between. CDR3 sequence (DNA): TGTGCCAGCAGCCTCGGGACACCGTGGAATTCACCCCTCCACTTT. This translates into CASSLGTPWNSPLHF.

The chain combines TRBV7-2 with TRBJ2-5; TRBD1 matches at 10 bases. The CDR3 covers 15 residues. Germline V gene lookup returns CDR1 SGHTA and CDR2 FQGNSA. The junction had 2 bases not matched to a gene; V was cut back by 3 bases and J by 1 base. CDR3 amino acids: CASSFDRGLQETQYF. CDR3 DNA sequence: TGTGCCAGCAGCTTCGACAGGGGGCTCCAAGAGACCCAGTACTTC. Supplemented by reference TRBV7-2 and TRBJ2-5, the full variable domain reads GAGVSQSPSNKVTEKGKDVELRCDPISGHTALYWYRQSLGQGLEFLIYFQGNSAPDKSGLPSDRFSAERTGGSVSTLTIQRTQQEDSAVYLCASSFDRGLQETQYFGPGTRLLVL.

The chain uses TRBV30 and TRBJ2-1, with D perhaps matching TRBD1 (6 bases). The germline V gene has CDR1 GTSNPN and CDR2 SVGIG (reference sequence). V was trimmed by 5 bases and J by 5 bases, leaving 13 bases between them. This CDR3 region has 13 residues. The CDR3 DNA sequence: TGTGCCTGGGAAGGGGGTTTCGACAATGAGCAGTTCTTC. It yields the protein CAWEGGFDNEQFF.

V is TRBV6-5 and J is TRBJ1-3, with TRBD1 identical over 8 bases. The CDR3 extends over 16 amino acids. With V trimmed by 2 bases and J by 0 bases, 3 bases remained unmatched. Germline V gene lookup returns CDR1 MNHEY and CDR2 SVGAGI. CDR3 nucleotides: TGTGCCAGCAGTTACCCGACAGGGGCCTCTGGAAACACCATATATTTT. It encodes CASSYPTGASGNTIYF.

This clone was picked up a small number of times. This chain joins TRBV30 and TRBJ2-1; TRBD2 aligns across 7 bases. Germline V gene sequence: CDR1 GTSNPN, CDR2 SVGIG (reference sequence). This CDR3 spans 15 amino acids. The V gene end was trimmed by 0 bases and the J gene end by 5 bases; junction bases not matched to a gene: 7. CDR3 protein: CAWSVAGSLNNEQFF. Written as DNA, the CDR3 is TGTGCCTGGAGTGTAGCGGGGTCGCTTAACAATGAGCAGTTCTTC.